This T cell receptor beta chain is from a study of cytomegalovirus exposure and HLA in healthy donors. A multiplex PCR was run with 60 Vbeta primers and 13 Jbeta primers. Here immunoSEQ multiplex PCR was the method, and the copy in TCRdb shows in-frame clones only, minus some. The table has about 94,000 clones, 76% seen once. Notes on this clone: Its antigen is as yet unknown.

This CDR3 contains 13 residues. The germline V and J ends were trimmed by 1 base and 5 bases, with 6 bases remaining between them. From germline, CDR1 is MDHEN and CDR2 SYDVKM. Broader study findings: In a later analysis, a genetic analysis reported fewer productive-TCR N-insertions in an Asian-associated ancestry cluster than the cohort average. TCR beta V- and J-gene trimming, according to a later analysis, was linked to a missense DCLRE1C variant. The only immune exposure information that was available was CMV serostatus. Reports credit the classifier with highly specific, highly sensitive diagnosis of cytomegalovirus status.

The chain joins TRBV28 to TRBJ1-3; the D gene is possibly TRBD1 (5 bases). Sequencing was performed on PBMCs. This receptor was taken from a male donor in good health and CMV-seronegative. The CDR3 bases are TGTGCCAGCAGTTTATCAGGGAGAAACACCATATATTTT. Translating gives CASSLSGRNTIYF.